This is a list of T cell receptor beta chains from one sample in a study of T cell responses to AZD1222 COVID-19 vaccine. Assay: immunoSEQ multiplex PCR; the TCRdb copy retains only in-frame clones and omits some. The sample records under 95,000 clones, around nine tenths being singletons. Specimen: peripheral blood, collected on day 0 of AZD1222 vaccination. Receptors originate from an adult in good health. Each CDR3 is given with its conserved first and last residue. Fields, in order: clone size, V gene, J gene, D gene, CDR3 protein, CDR3 DNA. The D gene is left open where the match is weak. Clone size is not always given. Where it is, it says once, few, many or a class for expanded clones.

once,TRBV21-1,TRBJ1-5,.,CASSAPYRGNQPQHF,TGTGCCAGCAGCGCGCCCTATCGAGGAAATCAGCCCCAGCATTTT
.,TRBV6-4,TRBJ1-1,.,CASRPDLNTEAFF,TGTGCCAGCAGACCAGACTTGAACACTGAAGCTTTCTTT
once,TRBV3-1/TRBV3-2,TRBJ2-7,TRBD2,CASSLRTSGARGEQYF,TGTGCCAGCAGCCTAAGGACTAGCGGGGCTAGGGGCGAGCAGTACTTC
.,TRBV19,TRBJ1-5,TRBD1,CASSIDRGNQPQHF,TGTGCCAGTAGTATAGACAGGGGGAATCAGCCCCAGCATTTT
.,TRBV5-4,TRBJ2-1,TRBD2,CASSLAGGRYNEQFF,TGTGCCAGCAGCTTGGCGGGAGGGCGTTACAATGAGCAGTTCTTC
.,TRBV5-1,TRBJ2-6,.,CASAGDGGPGANVLTF,TGCGCCAGCGCGGGCGACGGGGGACCTGGGGCCAACGTCCTGACTTTC
.,TRBV5-1,TRBJ1-1,.,CASSLGQVNFNTEAFF,TGCGCCAGCAGCTTGGGGCAGGTAAATTTTAACACTGAAGCTTTCTTT
.,TRBV30,TRBJ1-2,.,CAWTRQARGFYGYTF,TGTGCCTGGACCCGACAGGCAAGGGGTTTCTATGGCTACACCTTC
.,TRBV3-1/TRBV3-2,TRBJ1-2,.,CASSQGEYYGYTF,TGTGCCAGCAGCCAGGGAGAATACTATGGCTACACCTTC
.,TRBV6-2/TRBV6-3,TRBJ2-7,.,CASSSASLYEQYF,TGTGCCAGCAGTTCGGCTAGTCTTTACGAGCAGTACTTC
.,TRBV10-2,TRBJ2-2,TRBD2,CASMLAGDYTGELFF,TGCGCCAGCATGCTAGCGGGAGACTACACCGGGGAGCTGTTTTTT
.,TRBV11-2,TRBJ2-5,TRBD2,CASSAGEYQETQYF,TGTGCCAGCAGCGCGGGAGAGTACCAAGAGACCCAGTACTTC
.,TRBV3-1/TRBV3-2,TRBJ1-2,.,CASSPGDYGYTF,TGTGCCAGCAGCCCCGGGGACTATGGCTACACCTTC
.,TRBV11-2,TRBJ2-7,TRBD2,CASRFSSGGQAYEQYF,TGTGCCAGCAGATTTTCTAGCGGGGGGCAGGCCTACGAGCAGTACTTC
.,TRBV18,TRBJ1-1,.,CASSLLSKDTEAFF,TGTGCCAGCTCACTACTATCAAAGGACACTGAAGCTTTCTTT
few,TRBV2,TRBJ1-6,TRBD1,CASSPDRVWGTSPLHF,TGTGCCAGCAGCCCTGACAGGGTTTGGGGCACCTCACCCCTCCACTTT
.,TRBV5-8,TRBJ2-5,TRBD2,CASSQGRLAQETQYF,TGTGCCAGCAGCCAAGGGAGACTAGCCCAAGAGACCCAGTACTTC
.,TRBV16,TRBJ2-2,TRBD1,CASSQNPYRGMGTGELFF,TGTGCCAGCAGCCAAAACCCATACAGGGGAATGGGCACCGGGGAGCTGTTTTTT
once,TRBV13,TRBJ2-2,.,CASSSIWDENTGELFF,TGTGCCAGCAGCTCAATCTGGGATGAGAACACCGGGGAGCTGTTTTTT
.,TRBV25-1,TRBJ2-1,.,CASPEGRVYNEQFF,TGTGCCAGCCCAGAAGGGCGGGTGTACAATGAGCAGTTCTTC
.,TRBV10-3,TRBJ2-2,TRBD2,CAISGGSGTGELFF,TGTGCCATCAGTGGCGGGAGCGGTACCGGGGAGCTGTTTTTT
.,TRBV5-4,TRBJ1-6,.,CASSLQGLLGNSPLHF,TGTGCCAGCAGCTTACAGGGCCTCCTAGGGAATTCACCCCTCCACTTT
.,TRBV5-8,TRBJ1-4,TRBD1,CASSLPGTGNEKLFF,TGTGCCAGCAGCTTACCCGGGACAGGGAACGAAAAACTGTTTTTT
.,TRBV14,TRBJ1-2,TRBD1,CASSPSTGVTAPHGYTF,TGTGCCAGCAGCCCCTCGACAGGGGTGACGGCACCACATGGCTACACCTTC
.,TRBV6-5,TRBJ1-2,TRBD1,CASGDFRDSDGYTF,TGTGCCAGCGGGGACTTCCGGGACAGCGATGGCTACACCTTC
.,TRBV7-2,TRBJ1-2,.,CASSLGSAVRGYTF,TGTGCCAGCAGCTTAGGGTCCGCCGTTAGGGGCTACACCTTC